These 17 T cell receptor beta chains were sequenced from one sample in a study of blood T cell repertoires in COVID-19. Measured with immunoSEQ multiplex PCR; TCRdb has only the in-frame clones, and not every one. Among approximately 170,000 clones listed, 80% to 85% were seen once. The sample was peripheral blood. The source of these receptors is a human donor with acute or convalescent COVID-19. The donor label of this sample is uncertain.

This chain connects TRBV25-1 to TRBJ2-7; D is unresolved. The CDR3 is 15 residues long. V was clipped by 3 bases and J by 2 bases, with 14 bases between them. The V gene's germline CDR1 is MGHDK and CDR2 SYGVNS. CDR3 loop: CASSDPSLAAYEQYF. For the CDR3, the DNA is TGTGCCAGCAGTGACCCGTCGCTGGCGGCCTACGAGCAGTACTTC.

The chain uses TRBV3-1 (or the pseudogene TRBV3-2) and TRBJ1-1; a possible D gene is TRBD1 (5 bases). The germline gives CDR1 LGHDT, CDR2 YNNKEL (reference sequence). Trimming removed 0 bases from V and 5 bases from J, with 10 bases in between. This CDR3 has 14 amino acids. The CDR3 loop is CASSQEGPLTEAFF. The CDR3, as DNA: TGTGCCAGCAGCCAAGAGGGGCCGCTGACTGAAGCTTTCTTT.

The chain uses TRBV2 and TRBJ1-2; maybe TRBD1 (5 bases). Trimming shortened V by 7 bases and J by 8 bases, and 17 bases separated the two germline ends. Germline V gene data show CDR1 as SNHLY and CDR2 as FYNNEI. The CDR3 extends over 13 amino acids. The DNA for the CDR3 is TGTGCCAGCACCTCAATGGGGCGATACGGCTACACCTTC. It codes for CASTSMGRYGYTF. The variable domain in full, completed from reference TRBV2 and TRBJ1-2, reads EPEVTQTPSHQVTQMGQEVILRCVPISNHLYFYWYRQILGQKVEFLVSFYNNEISEKSEIFDDQFSVERPDGSNFTLKIRSTKLEDSAMYFCASTSMGRYGYTFGSGTRLTVV.

The chain is built from TRBV7-9 and TRBJ2-7, with D maybe TRBD2 (6 bases). The CDR3 length is 14 residues. Germline V gives CDR1 SEHNR, CDR2 FQNEAQ (reference sequence). V gave up 5 bases and J gave up 3 bases, with 14 bases separating them. CDR3 protein: CASSRRDSIYEQYF. The CDR3 DNA follows: TGTGCCAGCAGCCGACGGGACTCTATCTACGAGCAGTACTTC.

This clone appeared a single time. V gene TRBV7-9 combines with J gene TRBJ2-3, with D tentatively TRBD1 (5 bases). The CDR3 runs to 16 residues. Germline V gene lookup returns CDR1 SEHNR and CDR2 FQNEAQ (reference sequence). The germline V and J ends were trimmed by 2 bases and 1 base, with 13 bases remaining between them. This chain's CDR3 is CASSLSAGHGTDTQYF. CDR3 nucleotide sequence: TGTGCCAGCAGCTTAAGCGCAGGGCACGGCACAGATACGCAGTATTTT.

The chain has TRBV12-3 or TRBV12-4 and TRBJ2-7; D remains unclear. V was trimmed by 1 base and J by 2 bases, leaving 3 bases between them. The CDR3 is 12 residues long. The CDR3 coding sequence is TGTGCCAGCAGTTTAGTAGCCTACGAGCAGTACTTC. It is translated as CASSLVAYEQYF.

The J gene is TRBJ1-5, the V gene TRBV27, with TRBD1 matching over 7 bases. Unmatched junction bases numbered 14, after V lost 5 bases and J lost 1 base. There are 18 residues in the CDR3. The germline V gene has CDR1 MNHEY and CDR2 SMNVEV (reference sequence). Here the CDR3 DNA reads TGTGCCAGCAGTCCCCACCGGCGGGACAGAGCGAGCAATCAGCCCCAGCATTTT. Amino acids: CASSPHRRDRASNQPQHF.

This rearrangement joins TRBV10-3 to TRBJ1-2; TRBD1 aligns across 10 bases. CDR1 and CDR2 (germline): ENHRY, SYGVKD. After removal of 0 bases from V and 7 bases from J, the junction contained 5 bases not matched to a gene. The CDR3 covers 15 residues. CDR3 in amino acids: CAISESGTGEGGYTF. Here the CDR3 DNA reads TGTGCCATCAGTGAGTCGGGGACAGGGGAAGGTGGCTACACCTTC.

V gene TRBV24-1 combines with J gene TRBJ2-1; 8 nucleotides align to TRBD2. V dropped 3 bases and J dropped 12; count of bases not matched to a gene: 9. Germline lookup yields CDR1 KGHDR and CDR2 SFDVKD. The CDR3 runs 14 residues. The CDR3: CATSDVGGGAGQFF. CDR3 coding DNA: TGTGCCACCAGTGATGTCGGGGGGGGCGCGGGGCAGTTCTTC.

The rearrangement uses TRBV10-3 and TRBJ1-2, with 9 bases lining up with TRBD1. CDR3 length: 15 residues. Germline assignment: CDR1 ENHRY and CDR2 SYGVKD. V shed 11 bases, J shed 3 bases, and the junction held 13 bases outside the gene matches. CDR3: CALRGTGPGDYGYTF. The CDR3, as DNA: TGTGCCCTCCGGGGGACAGGGCCGGGGGACTATGGCTACACCTTC.

About this clone itself: Other DNA sequences in this specimen translate into the identical CDR3. This rearrangement joins TRBV7-3 to TRBJ1-2, with D perhaps TRBD1 (5 bases). The CDR3 runs 13 residues. CDR1 and CDR2 (germline): SGHTA, FQGTGA. The ends were cut back, 5 bases at V and 2 bases at J, with 9 bases in the middle. The CDR3 DNA follows: TGTGCCAGCAGCCCCGACAGAAACTATGGCTACACCTTC. Translating gives CASSPDRNYGYTF.

The rearrangement uses TRBV7-3 and TRBJ2-7, with TRBD2 identical over 12 bases. This CDR3 contains 15 residues. Germline CDR1 and CDR2: SGHTA and FQGTGA. Trimming cost V 5 bases and J 3 bases; bases outside gene matches: 5. CDR3 nucleotides: TGTGCCAGCAGCCCTTCGACTAGCGGGGGCTACGAGCAGTACTTC. It yields the protein CASSPSTSGGYEQYF.

This chain connects TRBV27 to TRBJ1-6; perhaps TRBD1 as D (5 bases). V lost 5 bases to trimming and J lost 1 base, with 6 bases between them. The CDR3 spans 14 residues. Germline CDR1 is MNHEY and CDR2 is SMNVEV (reference sequence). CDR3 in DNA: TGTGCCAGCAGTAGGGGTTCCTATAATTCACCCCTCCACTTT. It specifies CASSRGSYNSPLHF.

V gene TRBV29-1 combines with J gene TRBJ2-1; 10 nucleotides agree with TRBD2. After removal of 7 bases from V and 6 bases from J, the junction contained 9 bases not matched to a gene. CDR1 is SQVTM and CDR2 is ANQGSEA in the germline V gene. This CDR3 has 14 residues. The CDR3: CSAGGTSAVNEQFF. CDR3 DNA: TGCAGCGCGGGGGGGACTAGCGCGGTCAATGAGCAGTTCTTC.

The J gene is TRBJ1-1, the V gene TRBV7-2; 7 nucleotides agree with TRBD1. The V segment lost 5 bases and the J segment 0 bases; nucleotides outside the gene matches: 9. The CDR3 runs 16 residues. The germline V gene encodes CDR1 SGHTA and CDR2 FQGNSA. The CDR3 DNA is TGTGCCAGCAGCACTCACTCTACAGGGGTGAACACTGAAGCTTTCTTT. It is translated as CASSTHSTGVNTEAFF.

This clone came up a few times. The chain couples TRBV2 to TRBJ1-5; tentatively, D is TRBD1 (5 bases). Germline CDR1 SNHLY, CDR2 FYNNEI. The CDR3 sequence is 14 residues long. V gave up 4 bases and J gave up 0 bases, with 7 bases separating them. CDR3 residues: CASSAGHSNQPQHF. CDR3 nucleotide sequence: TGTGCCAGCAGTGCAGGGCATAGCAATCAGCCCCAGCATTTT.

The sample holds one count of this clone. This chain links TRBV5-4 with TRBJ1-1; TRBD1 agrees at 7 bases. This CDR3 is built from 13 residues. Germline assignment: CDR1 SGHNT and CDR2 YYREEE (reference sequence). Germline trimming cut 4 bases from V and 1 base from J; bases unmatched to any gene: 1. In DNA, the CDR3 is TGTGCCAGCAGCCGACAGGGGAACACTGAAGCTTTCTTT. It encodes CASSRQGNTEAFF.